A selection of T cell receptor beta chains follows, all from one sample in a study of control samples from healthy donors and cancer patients. Sequencing used immunoSEQ multiplex PCR; TCRdb keeps in-frame clones, though not all of them. The sample records some 76,000 clones, about nine tenths being singletons. Sequencing was carried out using PBMCs. These TCRs come from a woman aged 50 to 65 with colorectal cancer. Each CDR3 is given with its conserved first and last residue. Each record gives: CDR3 length, J gene, V gene, D gene, clone size, CDR3 protein, CDR3 DNA. A D gene is named only where the DNA matches it firmly. Rows may omit the clone size; those that give it use once, few, many or a size class.

length: 15
J: TRBJ1-4
V: TRBV29-1
D: -
size: -
CDR3: CSVEGGRGMGEKLFF
DNA: TGCAGCGTTGAAGGCGGACGAGGAATGGGTGAAAAACTGTTTTTT

length: 11
J: TRBJ2-3
V: TRBV20-1
D: -
size: -
CDR3: CSAFSTHVQYF
DNA: TGCAGTGCTTTCAGCACCCATGTGCAGTATTTT

length: 16
J: TRBJ2-1
V: TRBV4-3
D: -
size: -
CDR3: CASSQGQGTALNEQFF
DNA: TGCGCCAGCAGCCAAGGGCAGGGAACAGCCCTAAATGAGCAGTTCTTC

length: 16
J: TRBJ1-4
V: TRBV4-3
D: -
size: few
CDR3: CASSQDVRGSYEKLFF
DNA: TGCGCCAGCAGCCAAGATGTACGGGGGAGTTATGAAAAACTGTTTTTT

length: 14
J: TRBJ1-1
V: TRBV12-5
D: -
size: -
CDR3: CASGLAALNTEAFF
DNA: TGTGCTAGTGGTTTGGCCGCGTTGAACACTGAAGCTTTCTTT

length: 15
J: TRBJ1-1
V: TRBV29-1
D: TRBD1
size: -
CDR3: CSVEDLQGANTEAFF
DNA: TGCAGCGTTGAAGATCTTCAGGGGGCAAACACTGAAGCTTTCTTT

length: 11
J: TRBJ2-1
V: TRBV20-1
D: -
size: -
CDR3: CSAPRSVEQFF
DNA: TGCAGTGCTCCCCGGTCGGTTGAGCAGTTCTTC

length: 13
J: TRBJ1-1
V: TRBV7-2
D: -
size: -
CDR3: CASSSGRRTSAFF
DNA: TGTGCCAGCAGCTCCGGGAGGAGGACGTCAGCTTTCTTT

length: 15
J: TRBJ2-2
V: TRBV28
D: -
size: -
CDR3: CASATRGFFTGELFF
DNA: TGTGCCAGCGCCACCCGCGGGTTTTTCACCGGGGAGCTGTTTTTT

length: 16
J: TRBJ2-2
V: TRBV5-1
D: -
size: -
CDR3: CASSLAFRGDTGELFF
DNA: TGCGCCAGCAGCTTGGCCTTCCGGGGCGACACCGGGGAGCTGTTTTTT

length: 12
J: TRBJ1-2
V: TRBV6-5
D: -
size: -
CDR3: CASSQKRSGYTF
DNA: TGTGCCAGCAGTCAAAAAAGGTCCGGCTACACCTTC

length: 14
J: TRBJ2-3
V: TRBV18
D: -
size: once
CDR3: CASSPFTDADTQYF
DNA: TGTGCCAGCTCACCCTTTACAGACGCAGATACGCAGTATTTT

length: 13
J: TRBJ2-1
V: TRBV29-1
D: -
size: -
CDR3: CSVGTPNRDEQFF
DNA: TGCAGCGTTGGGACCCCCAACCGGGATGAGCAGTTCTTC

length: 15
J: TRBJ2-1
V: TRBV24-1
D: -
size: once
CDR3: CATSDPTVNYNEQFF
DNA: TGTGCCACCAGTGATCCGACAGTAAACTACAATGAGCAGTTCTTC

length: 13
J: TRBJ2-1
V: TRBV12-3/TRBV12-4
D: -
size: -
CDR3: CASSLETVDEQFF
DNA: TGTGCCAGCAGTTTGGAGACGGTGGATGAGCAGTTCTTC

length: 14
J: TRBJ1-5
V: TRBV20-1
D: -
size: -
CDR3: CSASPPGANQPQHF
DNA: TGCAGTGCTAGTCCCCCAGGGGCAAATCAGCCCCAGCATTTT

length: 16
J: TRBJ2-1
V: TRBV3-1/TRBV3-2
D: TRBD2
size: -
CDR3: CASSHGWTSETNEQFF
DNA: TGTGCCAGCAGCCACGGCTGGACTAGCGAAACCAATGAGCAGTTCTTC

length: 14
J: TRBJ2-1
V: TRBV7-3
D: -
size: -
CDR3: CASSSQGSYNEQFF
DNA: TGTGCCAGCAGCTCACAGGGTTCCTACAATGAGCAGTTCTTC